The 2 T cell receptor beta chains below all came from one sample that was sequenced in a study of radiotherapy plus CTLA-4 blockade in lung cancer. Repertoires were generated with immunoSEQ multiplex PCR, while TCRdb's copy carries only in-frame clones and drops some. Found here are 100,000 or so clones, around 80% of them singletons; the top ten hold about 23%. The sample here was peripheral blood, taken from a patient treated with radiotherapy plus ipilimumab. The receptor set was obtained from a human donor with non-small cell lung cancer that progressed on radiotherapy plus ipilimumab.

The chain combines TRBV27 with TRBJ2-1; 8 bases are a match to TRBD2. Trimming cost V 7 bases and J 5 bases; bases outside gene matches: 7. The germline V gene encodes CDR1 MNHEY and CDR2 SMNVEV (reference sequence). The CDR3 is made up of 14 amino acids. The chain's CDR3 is CASTPGGQHNEQFF. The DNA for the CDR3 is TGTGCCAGCACCCCGGGGGGGCAACACAATGAGCAGTTCTTC.

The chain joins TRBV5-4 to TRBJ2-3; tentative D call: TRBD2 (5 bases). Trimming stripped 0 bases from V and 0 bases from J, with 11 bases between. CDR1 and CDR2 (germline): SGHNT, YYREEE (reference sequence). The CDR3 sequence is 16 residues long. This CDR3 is CASSLDLAVSTDTQYF. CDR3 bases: TGTGCCAGCAGCTTGGATCTAGCAGTTAGCACAGATACGCAGTATTTT.